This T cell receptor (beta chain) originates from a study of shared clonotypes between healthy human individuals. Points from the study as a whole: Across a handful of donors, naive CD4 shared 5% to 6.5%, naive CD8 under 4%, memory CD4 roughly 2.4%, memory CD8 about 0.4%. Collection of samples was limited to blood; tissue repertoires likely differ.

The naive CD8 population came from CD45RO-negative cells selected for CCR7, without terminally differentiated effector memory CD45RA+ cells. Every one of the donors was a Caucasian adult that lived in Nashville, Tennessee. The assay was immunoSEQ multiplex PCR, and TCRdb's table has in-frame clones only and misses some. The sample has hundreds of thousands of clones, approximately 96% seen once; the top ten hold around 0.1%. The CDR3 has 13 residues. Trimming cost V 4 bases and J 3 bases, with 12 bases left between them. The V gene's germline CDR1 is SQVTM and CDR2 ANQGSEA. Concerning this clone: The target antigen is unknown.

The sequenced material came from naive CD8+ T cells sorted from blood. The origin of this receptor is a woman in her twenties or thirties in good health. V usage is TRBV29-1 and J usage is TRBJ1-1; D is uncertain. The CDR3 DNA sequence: TGCAGCGTTGCCGACCCTGAGTACACTGAAGCTTTCTTT. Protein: CSVADPEYTEAFF. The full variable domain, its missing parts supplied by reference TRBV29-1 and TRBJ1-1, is SAVISQKPSRDICQRGTSLTIQCQVDSQVTMMFWYRQQPGQSLTLIATANQGSEATYESGFVIDKFPISRPNLTFSTLTVSNMSPEDSSIYLCSVADPEYTEAFFGQGTRLTVV.